This is a list of T cell receptor beta chains from one sample in a study of T cell responses to AZD1222 COVID-19 vaccine. Data came from immunoSEQ multiplex PCR; TCRdb stores just in-frame clones and leaves some out. The sample holds around 87,000 clones, approximately 90% seen once. The sequences come from peripheral blood, collected on day 0 of AZD1222 vaccination. The source is an adult in good health. Both conserved end residues are part of each CDR3. A D gene is named only where the DNA matches it firmly. The size field is filled for only some rows; it gives once, few, many or a size class.

>TRBD1|.|TRBJ2-7|TRBV5-4
CASSSGTGTLGEQYF
TGTGCCAGCAGCTCGGGGACAGGCACCCTGGGCGAGCAGTACTTC
>.|.|TRBJ1-1|TRBV4-3
CATQGTMNTEAFF
TGCGCCACACAGGGTACGATGAACACTGAAGCTTTCTTT
>.|.|TRBJ1-2|TRBV5-1
CASSGRINYGYTF
TGCGCCAGCAGCGGACGGATTAACTATGGCTACACCTTC
>.|once|TRBJ2-3|TRBV19
CASSTYDTDTQYF
TGTGCCAGTAGTACCTACGACACAGATACGCAGTATTTT
>.|.|TRBJ2-5|TRBV4-3
CASSQDKRGQYF
TGCGCCAGCAGCCAAGATAAAAGGGGCCAGTACTTC
>TRBD2|.|TRBJ2-5|TRBV4-2
CASSQVLAGGSETQYF
TGTGCCAGCAGCCAAGTCCTAGCGGGGGGGTCAGAGACCCAGTACTTC
>.|.|TRBJ1-6|TRBV3-1/TRBV3-2
CASSYDANSPLHF
TGTGCCAGCAGTTACGACGCCAATTCACCCCTCCACTTT
>.|.|TRBJ1-2|TRBV5-1
CASSLRLNYGYTF
TGCGCCAGCAGCTTGCGACTAAACTATGGCTACACCTTC
>.|.|TRBJ1-5|TRBV19
CASSTRTTTPNQPQHF
TGTGCCAGTAGTACTAGGACTACAACTCCCAATCAGCCCCAGCATTTT
>TRBD1|.|TRBJ1-2|TRBV7-3
CASSSTGQGARANYGYTF
TGTGCCAGCAGCTCCACGGGACAGGGGGCGAGGGCTAACTATGGCTACACCTTC
>.|.|TRBJ1-2|TRBV27
CASSSFMDRANYGYTF
TGTGCCAGCAGTTCATTTATGGACAGAGCTAACTATGGCTACACCTTC
>.|.|TRBJ2-5|TRBV7-2
CASRTGQETQYF
TGTGCCAGCAGGACAGGCCAAGAGACCCAGTACTTC
>.|many|TRBJ2-7|TRBV7-9
CASSLQGYEQYF
TGTGCCAGCAGCTTACAGGGTTACGAGCAGTACTTC
>TRBD2|.|TRBJ2-5|TRBV9
CASSVAGSGGETQYF
TGTGCCAGCAGCGTAGCTGGAAGCGGGGGAGAGACCCAGTACTTC
>.|.|TRBJ1-4|TRBV19
CASSLAALNEKLFF
TGTGCCAGCTCATTGGCTGCCCTTAATGAAAAACTGTTTTTT
>.|few|TRBJ2-3|TRBV30
CAWSLGYITDTQYF
TGTGCCTGGAGTTTGGGCTACATAACAGATACGCAGTATTTT